These 16 T cell receptor beta chains were sequenced from one sample in a study of T cells in Graves' hyperthyroidism and ophthalmopathy. RNA transcripts yielded amplified TCR beta CDR3 regions. With the HTBI primer set, the TCR CDR3 went through a first round of RT-PCR. TCRdb independently ran MiXCR on the multiplex PCR reads; one entry per CDR3 protein. The sample includes about 610,000 distinct CDR3 sequences, 46% of them seen just once. Sequences were obtained from peripheral blood or thyroid tissue (not recorded which). The receptors stem from a woman aged 18-29 years with Graves' hyperthyroidism.

This clonotype has a handful of counts. This chain joins TRBV20-1 and TRBJ2-1; a weak D match, TRBD2 (6 bases). Germline lookup yields CDR1 DFQATT and CDR2 SNEGSKA (reference sequence). This CDR3 has 14 residues. V gave up 6 bases and J gave up 6 bases, with 18 bases separating them. The CDR3 bases are TGCAGTGCCTCAGGTGGGAGGAACTTCAATGAGCAGTTCTTC. It specifies CSASGGRNFNEQFF.

The chain joins TRBV4-1 to TRBJ2-2; D may be TRBD2 (6 bases). The CDR3 extends over 15 amino acids. V lost 4 bases and J lost 5, with 14 bases in between. The germline V gene has CDR1 MGHRA and CDR2 YSYEKL. The CDR3, as DNA: TGCGCCAGCAGCCCCCGGGACTTGGAAACCGGGGAGCTGTTTTTT. It specifies CASSPRDLETGELFF.

This chain links TRBV20-1 with TRBJ2-5; D is undetermined. The J call may be in error: the DNA end matches TRBJ2-1 better. CDR1 and CDR2 (germline): DFQATT, SNEGSKA (reference sequence). This CDR3 has 12 residues. The CDR3 protein is CSARVLYNEQFF. For the CDR3, the DNA is TGCAGTGCTAGGGTTCTATACAATGAGCAGTTCTTC.

Of note for this clonotype: One base away lies a much larger clone, so this may be a sequencing read error. The chain links TRBV19 to TRBJ1-2; perhaps TRBD1 as D (5 bases). This CDR3 has 15 residues. In germline, CDR1 is LNHDA, CDR2 SQIVND (reference sequence). V lost 3 bases, J lost 6 bases, and 17 bases lay in between. CDR3 region: CASSMDRGLVDGYTF. The CDR3 nucleotides are TGTGCCAGTAGTATGGATCGGGGGTTGGTGGATGGCTACACCTTC.

There are many counts of this clonotype. V and J are TRBV11-3 and TRBJ2-6; D gene ambiguous. V lost 8 bases, J lost 0 bases, and 14 bases lay in between. This CDR3 has 16 residues. Germline V gene sequence: CDR1 SGHNT, CDR2 YENEEA. The CDR3 is CASLESEISGANVLTF. The CDR3 bases are TGTGCCAGCTTAGAGTCCGAGATCTCTGGGGCCAACGTCCTGACTTTC.

This clonotype was detected ten times or more. The gene calls are TRBV20-1 and TRBJ1-1; D is perhaps TRBD1 (5 bases). The CDR3 totals 14 residues. CDR1 is DFQATT and CDR2 is SNEGSKA in the germline V gene (reference sequence). With 1 base removed from V and 8 bases from J, the gap between germline ends came to 17 bases. The CDR3 DNA reads as TGCAGTGCTAGAGCCCAGGGTTACGGACTGGAAGCTTTCTTT. It codes for CSARAQGYGLEAFF.

In this sample, this clonotype turned up many times. Compared with germline, one end of the junction differs, possibly owing to a read error. The chain uses TRBV7-9 and TRBJ1-4; D is possibly TRBD1 (5 bases). This CDR3 contains 17 residues. Germline V gene lookup returns CDR1 SEHNR and CDR2 FQNEAQ (reference sequence). The CDR3 DNA follows: TGTGCCAGCAGTTTAGGATTAGTCGCCGGGACCAGAGAAAAACTGTTTTTT. Its translation is CASSLGLVAGTREKLFF.

A remark on this clonotype: A much larger clone lies a single base off, so this may be a read error. This chain connects TRBV25-1 to TRBJ2-7; D call uncertain. Germline loops: CDR1 MGHDK, CDR2 SYGVNS. The V end lost 4 bases, the J end lost 6 bases, and 13 bases lay between the germline ends. This CDR3 contains 13 residues. CDR3 sequence reads: CASSAMTGSEQYF. The CDR3 DNA reads TGTGCCAGCAGTGCAATGACTGGTTCCGAGCAGTACTTC.

In regard to this clonotype: A junction boundary mismatches the germline segment, possibly from a read error. The CDR3 reads CASSQQGYSDQPQHF. CDR3 nucleotide sequence: TGCGCCAGCAGTCAACAGGGTTATAGCGATCAGCCCCAGCATTTT. V is TRBV10-1 and J is TRBJ1-5, with D maybe TRBD1 (6 bases). The V gene's germline CDR1 is WNHNN and CDR2 SYGVQD (reference sequence). This CDR3 contains 15 residues.

The sample holds many counts of this clonotype. The chain recombines TRBV20-1 with TRBJ1-1; 9 positions match TRBD1. V lost 7 bases and J lost 5; bases outside the gene matches: 11. Looked up from germline, CDR1 is DFQATT and CDR2 is SNEGSKA (reference sequence). The CDR3 sequence is 14 residues long. DNA of the CDR3: TGCAGTGGGTCCCCGGGACAGGGAGGGACTGAAGCTTTCTTT. The encoded protein is CSGSPGQGGTEAFF.

The V and J genes are TRBV29-1 and TRBJ2-5; the match to TRBD2 covers 9 bases. The CDR3 runs to 13 residues. With 8 bases clipped from V and 1 base from J, the junction kept 5 bases outside the gene matches. Germline assignment: CDR1 SQVTM and CDR2 ANQGSEA. The CDR3 is CSLLAGSQETQYF. Here the CDR3 DNA reads TGCAGCTTGCTAGCGGGATCCCAAGAGACCCAGTACTTC.

Of note for this clonotype: A much larger clone differs from this one at a single base, so this may be a read error. This chain uses TRBV6-1 with TRBJ2-7, with D possibly TRBD1 on 6 matching bases. This CDR3 is 15 amino acids long. Per germline, CDR1 MNHNS and CDR2 SASEGT. Here the CDR3 reads CASTYGQSTYYKQYF. The CDR3 region has the DNA TGTGCCAGCACCTACGGACAGTCCACCTACTACAAGCAGTACTTC.

The CDR3: CASSPAGTSNSPLHF. CDR3 sequence (DNA): TGTGCCAGCAGCCCAGCGGGTACCTCTAATTCACCCCTCCACTTT. V and J are TRBV7-3 and TRBJ1-6; D call uncertain. The CDR3 has 15 residues. Germline values: CDR1 SGHTA, CDR2 FQGTGA. V lost 5 bases and J lost 6, with 14 bases in between.

This clonotype was detected only once. No conserved phenylalanine or tryptophan is present at the end of the CDR3, so a read error is the likely explanation. The limits of the CDR3 on the DNA are not certain, so only TCRdb's listed CDR3 is given. CDR3 amino acids: CSAGDSFY. The genes are TRBV29-1 and TRBJ1-1. A total of 8 residues make up the CDR3, ends included. Germline CDR1 and CDR2: SQVTM and ANQGSEA.

In its sample, this clonotype was seen a few times. The V and J genes are TRBV27 and TRBJ2-7; D assignment may be TRBD1 or TRBD2 (5 bases each). V lost 8 bases, J lost 2 bases, and 16 bases lay in between. Germline-derived CDR1 and CDR2 are MNHEY and SMNVEV (reference sequence). The CDR3 is 14 amino acids. CDR3 in DNA: TGTGCCAGCGGCGGACTTGGGGCCCCCTACGAGCAGTACTTC. This encodes CASGGLGAPYEQYF.

This clonotype was counted at least ten times. The rearrangement links TRBV7-9 to TRBJ2-7; D unresolved. The CDR3 runs 14 residues. Trimming shortened V by 1 base and J by 4 bases, and 11 bases separated the two germline ends. Per germline, CDR1 SEHNR and CDR2 FQNEAQ (reference sequence). CDR3 protein: CASSLEGLIYEQYF. The CDR3 nucleotides are TGTGCCAGCAGCTTAGAGGGTTTAATTTACGAGCAGTACTTC.